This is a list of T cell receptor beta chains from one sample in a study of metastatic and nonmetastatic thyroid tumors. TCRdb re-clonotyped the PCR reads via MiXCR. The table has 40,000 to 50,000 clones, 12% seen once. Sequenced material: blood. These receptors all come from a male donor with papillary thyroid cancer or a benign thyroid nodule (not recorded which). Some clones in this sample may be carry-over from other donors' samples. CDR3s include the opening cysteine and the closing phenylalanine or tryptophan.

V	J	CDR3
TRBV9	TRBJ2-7	CASSVGGTSGSIPPHEQYF
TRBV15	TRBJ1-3	CATSKLPRAGSGNTIYF
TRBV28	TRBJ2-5	CASSGRTSGIQETQYF
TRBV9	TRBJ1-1	CASSMHSDTEAFF
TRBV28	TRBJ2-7	CASSLGFLQDFSYEQYF
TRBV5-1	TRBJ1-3	CASSSSPWRTVSGNTIYF
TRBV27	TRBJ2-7	CASSLSKGDRDSEQYF
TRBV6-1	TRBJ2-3	CASSSTSGSPDTQYF
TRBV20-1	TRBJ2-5	CSAREARDLIWTQYF
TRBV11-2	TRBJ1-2	CASSHRRQAIYGYGYTF
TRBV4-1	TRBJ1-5	CASSQGSDEPQHF
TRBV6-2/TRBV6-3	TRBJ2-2	CASISYRDRVAGELFF
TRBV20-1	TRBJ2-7	CSARGSSGSSYEQYF
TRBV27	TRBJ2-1	CASGKLAGVRFGEQFF
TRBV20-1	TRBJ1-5	CSARVPQVYARTYQPQHF
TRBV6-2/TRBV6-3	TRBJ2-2	CASSYRGAGGDTGELFF
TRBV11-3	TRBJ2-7	CASSLGPGPTYEQYF
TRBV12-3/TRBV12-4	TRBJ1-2	CASSLVVGASYGYTF
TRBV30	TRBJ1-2	CAWSSAGLGTGDYGYTF
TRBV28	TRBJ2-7	CASIGTGGSSYEQYF
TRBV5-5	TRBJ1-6	CASSLDLLDSPLHF
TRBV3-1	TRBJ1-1	CASSPAMNTEAFF
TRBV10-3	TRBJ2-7	CATLSWTRAHLDEQYF
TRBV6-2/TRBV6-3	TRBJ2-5	CASSYSRIQDTQYF
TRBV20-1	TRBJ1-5	CSAHRDRWDQPQHF
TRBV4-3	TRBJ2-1	CASSQRAGAGDTYNEQFF
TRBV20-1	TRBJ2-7	CSARDTGGSYEQYF
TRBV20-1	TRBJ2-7	CSRTGTGSYEQYF
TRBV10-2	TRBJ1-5	CASSVGGRGQPQHF
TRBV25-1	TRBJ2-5	CASSQGNLETQYF
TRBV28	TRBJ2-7	CASSFIRGSLEQYF
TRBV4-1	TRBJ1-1	CASSQRWTDEAFF
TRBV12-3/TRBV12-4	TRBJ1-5	CASSPLWLTGGEQPQHF
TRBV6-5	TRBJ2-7	CASSYSGAGDLYEQYF
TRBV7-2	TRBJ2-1	CASSLLSSGRASEQFF
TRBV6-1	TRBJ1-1	CASSPRGGNTEAFF
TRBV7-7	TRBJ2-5	CASSLGGQETQYF
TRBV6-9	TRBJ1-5	CASSYSPVKQPQHF
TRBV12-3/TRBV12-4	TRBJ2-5	CASSLTLAGVEGDGETQYF
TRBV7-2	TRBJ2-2	CASSLARESGELFF
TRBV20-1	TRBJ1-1	CSAHDDYMNTEAFF
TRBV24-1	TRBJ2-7	CATSDSDRVSEQYF
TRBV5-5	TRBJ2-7	CASFVEGLSYEQYF
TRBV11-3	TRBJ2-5	CASGKDPRETQYF
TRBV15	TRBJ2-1	CATSRSAGEGNEQFF
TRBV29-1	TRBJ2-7	CSVEDPLTSYEQYF
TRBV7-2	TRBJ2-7	CASSLGGGRQYF
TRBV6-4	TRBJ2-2	CASRVLNTGELLF
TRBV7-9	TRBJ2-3	CARKGPGETDTQYF